These 20 T cell receptor beta chains were all obtained from the same sample, sequenced in a study of STAT5B mutations in CD4+ large granular lymphocyte leukemia. Method: immunoSEQ multiplex PCR; TCRdb's copy keeps in-frame clones and lacks some. This sample yields about 33,000 clones, of which approximately 74% are seen a single time; about 0.3% belongs to the top ten. Sequencing input: CD4+ T cells from blood buffy coats. The receptors here all came from a human donor in good health.

The rearrangement links TRBV7-2 to TRBJ1-3; unclear D gene. Germline assignment: CDR1 SGHTA and CDR2 FQGNSA. V gave up 3 bases and J gave up 4 bases, with 13 bases separating them. There are 15 residues in the CDR3. The CDR3 spells CASSFGRGFGNTIYF. The CDR3 DNA is TGTGCCAGCAGCTTTGGGCGCGGGTTCGGAAACACCATATATTTT.

This chain links TRBV11-3 with TRBJ2-1; D not resolved. V lost 3 bases to trimming and J lost 8 bases, with 11 bases between them. There are 13 residues in the CDR3. In germline, CDR1 is SGHNT, CDR2 YENEEA. CDR3: CASSFIGLDEQFF. The CDR3 DNA sequence: TGTGCCAGCAGCTTCATCGGGCTAGATGAGCAGTTCTTC.

This clone was counted between two and nine times. The V and J genes are TRBV27 and TRBJ1-5; 10 bases line up with TRBD1. Looked up from germline, CDR1 is MNHEY and CDR2 is SMNVEV (reference sequence). CDR3 size: 15 residues. Germline trimming cut 5 bases from V and 5 bases from J; bases unmatched to any gene: 6. In nucleotides, the CDR3 is TGTGCCAGCAGTAATTCCGGGACAGGGGATCAGCCCCAGCATTTT. This encodes CASSNSGTGDQPQHF.

The sample holds a few counts of this clone. V gene TRBV4-1 combines with J gene TRBJ1-2, with D maybe TRBD1 (5 bases). This CDR3 is 17 amino acids long. V shed 4 bases and J shed 0 bases, with 18 bases lying between them. Germline V lookup: CDR1 MGHRA, CDR2 YSYEKL. DNA of the CDR3: TGCGCCAGCAGCCCGGGACTACCCCGAAAGGCTAACTATGGCTACACCTTC. As protein: CASSPGLPRKANYGYTF.

The genes are TRBV15 and TRBJ1-2; D might be TRBD1 (6 bases). The V and J ends lost 0 bases and 5 bases respectively, with 16 bases between them. The CDR3 covers 16 residues. CDR1 is LNHNV, CDR2 YYDKDF, per germline (reference sequence). The CDR3 loop reads CATSREGTIGWYGYTF. CDR3 DNA sequence: TGTGCCACCAGCAGAGAGGGGACAATAGGGTGGTATGGCTACACCTTC.

The CDR3 DNA follows: TGTGCCAGCAGCTTAGACGGGACAGCCTATGGCTACACCTTC. This codes for CASSLDGTAYGYTF. The V call is TRBV7-9, the J call TRBJ1-2; 7 bases are a match to TRBD1. Trimming cost V 1 base and J 4 bases; bases outside gene matches: 3. Per germline, CDR1 SEHNR and CDR2 FQNEAQ (reference sequence). This CDR3 region has 14 residues.

The V call is TRBV19, the J call TRBJ2-1; 9 nucleotides match TRBD1. V was clipped by 10 bases and J by 7 bases; unmatched bases: 11. CDR1 is LNHDA, CDR2 SQIVND, per germline (reference sequence). This CDR3 comprises 14 residues. CDR3 region: CATLRTGARNEQFF. The CDR3 DNA follows: TGTGCCACCCTCCGGACAGGGGCGAGGAATGAGCAGTTCTTC.

This rearrangement joins TRBV19 to TRBJ1-3; D unclear. With 5 bases removed from V and 7 bases from J, the gap between germline ends came to 18 bases. This CDR3 has 15 residues. CDR1 and CDR2 (germline): LNHDA, SQIVND (reference sequence). The CDR3 reads CASSLPFGKSNTIYF. The CDR3 region has the DNA TGTGCCAGTAGTCTCCCTTTCGGGAAGTCGAACACCATATATTTT. The full variable domain, in which reference TRBV19 and TRBJ1-3 provide the parts outside the CDR3, is DGGITQSPKYLFRKEGQNVTLSCEQNLNHDAMYWYRQDPGQGLRLIYYSQIVNDFQKGDIAEGYSVSREKKESFPLTVTSAQKNPTAFYLCASSLPFGKSNTIYFGEGSWLTVV.

The J gene is TRBJ2-7, the V gene TRBV6-5; TRBD2 might be the D (7 bases). The CDR3 consists of 14 residues. Germline V lookup: CDR1 MNHEY, CDR2 SVGAGI. The ends were cut back, 5 bases at V and 2 bases at J, with 13 bases in the middle. The CDR3 region has the DNA TGTGCCAGCAGTCGGGGGGCTAGGACCTACGAGCAGTACTTC. Its protein product is CASSRGARTYEQYF.

The rearrangement links TRBV18 to TRBJ1-1, with D perhaps TRBD1 (5 bases). Trimming cost V 2 bases and J 3 bases, with 16 bases left between them. The CDR3 extends over 16 amino acids. Germline values: CDR1 KGHSH, CDR2 LQKENI. CDR3 in DNA: TGTGCCAGCTCACCAAGGCAGGGTCAATTGGACACTGAAGCTTTCTTT. Amino acids: CASSPRQGQLDTEAFF.

The chain couples TRBV5-6 to TRBJ1-6; D gene ambiguous. In germline, CDR1 is SGHDT, CDR2 YYEEEE. Trimming shortened V by 7 bases and J by 5 bases, and 19 bases separated the two germline ends. This CDR3 comprises 16 residues. The CDR3 sequence: CASQFITVMNNSPLHF. The CDR3 bases are TGTGCCAGCCAATTTATAACGGTGATGAATAATTCACCCCTCCACTTT. Combining the CDR3 with reference TRBV5-6 and TRBJ1-6 gives the whole variable domain DAGVTQSPTHLIKTRGQQVTLRCSPKSGHDTVSWYQQALGQGPQFIFQYYEEEERQRGNFPDRFSGHQFPNYSSELNVNALLLGDSALYLCASQFITVMNNSPLHFGNGTRLTVT.

CDR3 sequence (DNA): TGTGCCAGTAGTATAGAGGGGACAGGGATCACCGGGGAGCTGTTTTTT. Translated: CASSIEGTGITGELFF. The chain combines TRBV19 with TRBJ2-2; 9 bases match TRBD1. Trimming took 0 bases from V and 4 from J; bases not matched to a gene: 3. Per germline, CDR1 LNHDA and CDR2 SQIVND (reference sequence). This CDR3 is built from 16 residues. The full variable domain, its missing parts supplied by reference TRBV19 and TRBJ2-2, is DGGITQSPKYLFRKEGQNVTLSCEQNLNHDAMYWYRQDPGQGLRLIYYSQIVNDFQKGDIAEGYSVSREKKESFPLTVTSAQKNPTAFYLCASSIEGTGITGELFFGEGSRLTVL.

The chain is built from TRBV30 and TRBJ1-6, with D possibly matching TRBD1 (5 bases). V lost 2 bases and J lost 0, with 8 bases in between. The CDR3 runs 15 residues. The germline CDR1 and CDR2 sequences are GTSNPN and SVGIG (reference sequence). In nucleotides, the CDR3 is TGTGCCTGGAGTCGGGGCAGCTCCTATAATTCACCCCTCCACTTT. Encoded protein: CAWSRGSSYNSPLHF.

The gene calls are TRBV19 and TRBJ2-1; D is perhaps TRBD1 or TRBD2 (5 bases each). CDR3 size: 17 residues. Germline V CDR1 and CDR2: LNHDA, SQIVND (reference sequence). The V end was cut by 7 bases, the J end by 1 base, with 20 bases between. CDR3 protein: CASTPSPGGISYNEQFF. The DNA for the CDR3 is TGTGCCAGTACCCCCAGCCCTGGGGGAATTTCCTACAATGAGCAGTTCTTC.

V gene TRBV5-1 combines with J gene TRBJ2-7; weak D call: TRBD1 (5 bases). CDR1 and CDR2 (germline): SGHRS, YFSETQ. V was pared by 6 bases and J by 6 bases, with 16 bases between. This CDR3 region has 13 residues. CDR3 loop: CASNDGQGGEQYF. CDR3 sequence (DNA): TGCGCCAGCAACGATGGGCAGGGCGGCGAGCAGTACTTC.

The genes are TRBV5-4 and TRBJ2-5; a possible D gene is TRBD2 (6 bases). Near its end, the DNA agrees better with TRBJ2-7, so the J call may be wrong. Germline V gene data show CDR1 as SGHNT and CDR2 as YYREEE (reference sequence). CDR3 length: 16 residues. The CDR3 DNA sequence: TGTGCCAGCAGCTTGGCCGTGGCGGGGACGTCCTACGAGCAGTACTTC. Its translation: CASSLAVAGTSYEQYF.

There are a few counts of this clone. The chain joins TRBV29-1 to TRBJ1-3; the D is unclear. Trimming took off 3 bases at V and 2 bases at J, with 5 bases between the two ends. The germline V gene has CDR1 SQVTM and CDR2 ANQGSEA. The CDR3 is made up of 12 amino acids. Written as DNA, the CDR3 is TGCAGCGTTGATGGTGCTGGAAACACCATATATTTT. Its translation: CSVDGAGNTIYF.

This chain links TRBV7-2 with TRBJ2-1, with D maybe TRBD1 (5 bases). This CDR3 contains 15 residues. V was clipped by 5 bases and J by 6 bases, with 17 bases between them. Germline V gene sequence: CDR1 SGHTA, CDR2 FQGNSA. The CDR3, as DNA: TGTGCCAGCAGCCCCAGACCAGGGTGGGGCAATGAGCAGTTCTTC. Translating gives CASSPRPGWGNEQFF.

This chain joins TRBV5-6 and TRBJ1-4; D ambiguous. The CDR3 covers 14 residues. CDR1 is SGHDT and CDR2 is YYEEEE in the germline V gene. Trimming removed 1 base from V and 5 bases from J, with 9 bases in between. CDR3 sequence reads: CASSLNPGNEKLFF. DNA for the CDR3: TGTGCCAGCAGCTTGAACCCGGGGAATGAAAAACTGTTTTTT.

This clone has just one count. V and J are TRBV11-2 and TRBJ2-7; a possible D gene is TRBD1 (6 bases). The CDR3 is made up of 15 amino acids. Germline assignment: CDR1 SGHAT and CDR2 FQNNGV. V was cut by 5 bases and J by 3 bases, with 17 bases left in between. As DNA, the CDR3 is TGTGCCAGCAGCCTAAGCTGGACAGAACACTACGAGCAGTACTTC. Its protein product is CASSLSWTEHYEQYF.